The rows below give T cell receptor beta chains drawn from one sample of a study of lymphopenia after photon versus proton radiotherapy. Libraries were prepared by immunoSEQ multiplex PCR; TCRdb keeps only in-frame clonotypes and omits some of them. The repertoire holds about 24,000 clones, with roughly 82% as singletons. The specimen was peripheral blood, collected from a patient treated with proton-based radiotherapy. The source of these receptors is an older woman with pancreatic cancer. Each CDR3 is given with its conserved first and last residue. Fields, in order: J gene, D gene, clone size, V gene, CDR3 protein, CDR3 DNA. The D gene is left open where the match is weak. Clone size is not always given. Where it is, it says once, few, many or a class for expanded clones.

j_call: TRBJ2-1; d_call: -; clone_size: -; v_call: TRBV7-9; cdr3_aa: CASSSLLESYNEQFF; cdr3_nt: TGTGCCAGCAGCTCCCTCTTGGAGTCCTACAATGAGCAGTTCTTC
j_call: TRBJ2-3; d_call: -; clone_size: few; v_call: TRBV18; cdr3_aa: CASSSGDTDTQYF; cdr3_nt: TGTGCCAGCTCATCCGGAGACACAGATACGCAGTATTTT
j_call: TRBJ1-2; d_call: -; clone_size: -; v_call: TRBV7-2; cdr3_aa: CASSSASATILGGYTF; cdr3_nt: TGTGCCAGCAGCTCGGCCTCCGCGACAATACTAGGTGGCTACACCTTC
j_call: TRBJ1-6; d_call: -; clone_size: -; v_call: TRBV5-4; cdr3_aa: CASSPPLRSYNSPLHF; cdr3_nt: TGTGCCAGCAGCCCACCCCTACGCTCCTATAATTCACCCCTCCACTTT
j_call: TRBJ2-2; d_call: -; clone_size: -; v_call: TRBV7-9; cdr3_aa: CASSSQSGSGELFF; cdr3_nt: TGTGCCAGCAGCTCTCAATCAGGGTCCGGGGAGCTGTTTTTT
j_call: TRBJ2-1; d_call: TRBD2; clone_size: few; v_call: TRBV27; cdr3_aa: CASRPGLAGEEQFF; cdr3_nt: TGTGCCAGCAGACCAGGACTAGCGGGAGAGGAGCAGTTCTTC
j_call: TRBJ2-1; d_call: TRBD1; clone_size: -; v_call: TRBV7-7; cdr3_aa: CASSPQGQGKQFF; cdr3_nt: TGTGCTAGCAGCCCACAAGGACAGGGCAAGCAGTTCTTC
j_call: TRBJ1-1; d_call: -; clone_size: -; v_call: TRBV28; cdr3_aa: CASSFGGGGFEAFF; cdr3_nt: TGTGCCAGCAGTTTCGGCGGGGGGGGCTTCGAAGCTTTCTTT
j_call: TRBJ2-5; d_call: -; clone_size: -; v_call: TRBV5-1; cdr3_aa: CASRSGIQETQYF; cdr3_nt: TGCGCCAGCAGGTCAGGGATCCAAGAGACCCAGTACTTC
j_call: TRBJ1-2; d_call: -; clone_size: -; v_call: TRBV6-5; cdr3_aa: CASSHREGGYTF; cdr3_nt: TGTGCCAGCAGTCACAGGGAGGGGGGCTACACCTTC
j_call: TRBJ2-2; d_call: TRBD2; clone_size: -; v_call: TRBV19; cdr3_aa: CASSGLAGATGELFF; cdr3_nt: TGTGCCAGTAGCGGACTAGCGGGAGCGACCGGGGAGCTGTTTTTT
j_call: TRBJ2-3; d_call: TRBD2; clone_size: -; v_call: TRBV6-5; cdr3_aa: CASIPSGDTDTQYF; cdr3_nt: TGTGCCAGCATACCTAGCGGAGACACAGATACGCAGTATTTT
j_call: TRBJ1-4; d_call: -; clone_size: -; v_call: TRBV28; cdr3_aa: CASSRLGAANEKLFF; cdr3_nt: TGTGCCAGCAGTAGGTTGGGGGCTGCTAATGAAAAACTGTTTTTT
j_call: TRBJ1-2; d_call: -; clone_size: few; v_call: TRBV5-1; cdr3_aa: CASSRTGTSYGYTF; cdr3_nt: TGCGCCAGCAGCAGGACCGGGACAAGCTATGGCTACACCTTC
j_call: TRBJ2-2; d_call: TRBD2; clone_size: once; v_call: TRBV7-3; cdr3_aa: CASSSTGTSNTGELFF; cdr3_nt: TGTGCCAGCAGCTCAACCGGGACTAGTAACACCGGGGAGCTGTTTTTT
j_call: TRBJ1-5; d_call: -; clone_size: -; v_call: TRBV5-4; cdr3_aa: CASSTRGGNQPQHF; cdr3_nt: TGTGCCAGCAGCACTAGGGGTGGTAATCAGCCCCAGCATTTT
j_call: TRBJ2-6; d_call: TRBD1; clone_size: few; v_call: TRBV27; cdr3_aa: CASSLLDRSSGANVLTF; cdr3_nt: TGTGCCAGCAGTTTACTGGACAGGAGCTCTGGGGCCAACGTCCTGACTTTC
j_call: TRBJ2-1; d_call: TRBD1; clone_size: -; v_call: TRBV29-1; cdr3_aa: CSVESWTGGNEQFF; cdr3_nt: TGCAGCGTCGAGTCCTGGACAGGGGGTAATGAGCAGTTCTTC
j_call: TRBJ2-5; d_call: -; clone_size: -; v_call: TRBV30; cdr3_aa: CAWRGRAETQYF; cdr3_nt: TGTGCCTGGAGGGGGCGTGCGGAGACCCAGTACTTC
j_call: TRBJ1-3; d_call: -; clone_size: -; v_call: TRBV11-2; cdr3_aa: CASSLERGDRFPIYF; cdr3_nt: TGTGCCAGCAGCTTAGAGAGGGGGGACCGATTCCCCATATATTTT
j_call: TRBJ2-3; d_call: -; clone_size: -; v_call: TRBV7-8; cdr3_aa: CASSWTLSDTQYF; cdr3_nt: TGTGCCAGCAGCTGGACCTTGTCAGATACGCAGTATTTT
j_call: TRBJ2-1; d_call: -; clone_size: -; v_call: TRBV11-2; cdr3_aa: CASSLGAISGGEQFF; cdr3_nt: TGTGCCAGCAGCTTAGGGGCTATTAGTGGAGGTGAGCAGTTCTTC
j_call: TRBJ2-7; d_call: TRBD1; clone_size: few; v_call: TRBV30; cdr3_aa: CAWTGTGLRIREQYF; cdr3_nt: TGTGCCTGGACGGGGACAGGGCTTAGGATTCGGGAGCAGTACTTC
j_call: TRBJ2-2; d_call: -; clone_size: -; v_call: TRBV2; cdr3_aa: CASSVRGAGELFF; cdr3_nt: TGTGCCAGCAGTGTCAGGGGGGCCGGGGAGCTGTTTTTT
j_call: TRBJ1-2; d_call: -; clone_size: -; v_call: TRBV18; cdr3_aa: CASSRDSAGYTF; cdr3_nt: TGTGCCAGCTCACGGGACTCGGCAGGCTACACCTTC
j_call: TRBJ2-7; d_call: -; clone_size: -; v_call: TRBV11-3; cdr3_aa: CASSLGTYEQYF; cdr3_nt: TGTGCCAGCAGCTTAGGAACCTACGAGCAGTACTTC
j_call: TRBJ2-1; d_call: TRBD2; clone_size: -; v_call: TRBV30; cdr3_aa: CAWSVRISGRARIDNEQFF; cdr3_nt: TGTGCCTGGAGTGTACGAATCAGCGGGAGGGCCCGTATCGACAATGAGCAGTTCTTC
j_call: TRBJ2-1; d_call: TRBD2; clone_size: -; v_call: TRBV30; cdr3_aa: CAVRRTSGRYPEQFF; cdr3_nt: TGTGCGGTCCGCCGGACTAGCGGGAGGTACCCTGAGCAGTTCTTC
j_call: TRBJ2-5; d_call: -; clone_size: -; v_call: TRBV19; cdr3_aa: CASTAGSGYQETQYF; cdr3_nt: TGTGCCAGTACCGCAGGGAGCGGCTACCAAGAGACCCAGTACTTC
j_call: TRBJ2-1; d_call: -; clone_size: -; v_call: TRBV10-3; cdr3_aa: CATRAAERNNEQFF; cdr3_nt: TGTGCCACCCGGGCAGCGGAAAGAAACAATGAGCAGTTCTTC
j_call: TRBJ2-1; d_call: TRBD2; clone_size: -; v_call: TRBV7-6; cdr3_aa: CASSFLRGGTSGAIYNEQFF; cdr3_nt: TGTGCCAGCAGCTTCCTACGCGGGGGGACTAGCGGGGCCATTTACAATGAGCAGTTCTTC
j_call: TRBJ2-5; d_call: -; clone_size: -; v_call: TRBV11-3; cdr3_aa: CASSMGQSGTETQYF; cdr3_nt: TGTGCCAGCAGCATGGGACAATCTGGGACGGAGACCCAGTACTTC
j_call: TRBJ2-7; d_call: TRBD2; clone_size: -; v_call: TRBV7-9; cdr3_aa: CASGVSRRELNEQYF; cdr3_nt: TGTGCCAGCGGGGTTTCCCGGCGGGAGCTCAACGAGCAGTACTTC
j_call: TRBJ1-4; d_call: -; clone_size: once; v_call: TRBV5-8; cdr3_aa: CASSLESPSQEKLFF; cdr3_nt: TGTGCCAGCAGCTTAGAGTCCCCATCCCAGGAAAAACTGTTTTTT
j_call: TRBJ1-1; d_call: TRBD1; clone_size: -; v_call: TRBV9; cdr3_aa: CASSVTGEVSTEAFF; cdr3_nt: TGTGCCAGCAGCGTCACAGGGGAAGTGAGCACTGAAGCTTTCTTT
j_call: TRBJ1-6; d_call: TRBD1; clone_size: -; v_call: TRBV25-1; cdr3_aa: CASRPHPGRTGSPLHF; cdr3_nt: TGTGCCAGCAGGCCCCACCCTGGGAGGACAGGGTCACCCCTCCACTTT
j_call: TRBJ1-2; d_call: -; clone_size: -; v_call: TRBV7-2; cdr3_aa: CASSSGPRSGGYTF; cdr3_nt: TGTGCCAGCAGCTCGGGCCCCCGTTCGGGAGGCTACACCTTC
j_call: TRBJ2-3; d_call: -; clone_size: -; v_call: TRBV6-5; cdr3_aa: CASSYMGASTDTQYF; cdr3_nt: TGTGCCAGCAGTTACATGGGTGCTAGCACAGATACGCAGTATTTT
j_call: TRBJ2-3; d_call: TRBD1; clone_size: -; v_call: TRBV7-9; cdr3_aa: CASSFEGATDTQYF; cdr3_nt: TGTGCCAGCAGCTTTGAGGGGGCCACAGATACGCAGTATTTT
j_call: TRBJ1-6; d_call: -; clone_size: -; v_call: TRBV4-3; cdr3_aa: CASSQGTTRNNSPLHF; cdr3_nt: TGCGCCAGCAGCCAAGGGACTACACGAAATAATTCACCCCTCCACTTT
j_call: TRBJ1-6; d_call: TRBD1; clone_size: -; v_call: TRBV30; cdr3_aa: CAWSVEQGNSPLHF; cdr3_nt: TGTGCCTGGAGTGTGGAACAGGGGAATTCACCCCTCCACTTT
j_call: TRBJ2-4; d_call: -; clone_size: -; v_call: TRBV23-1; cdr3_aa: CASSQSGPKEGHIQYF; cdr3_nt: TGCGCCAGCAGTCAATCGGGGCCCAAGGAGGGCCACATTCAGTACTTC
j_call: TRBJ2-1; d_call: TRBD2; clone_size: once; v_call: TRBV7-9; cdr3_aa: CASSLARTSGSFNEQFF; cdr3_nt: TGTGCCAGCAGCTTAGCGAGGACTAGCGGGAGTTTTAATGAGCAGTTCTTC
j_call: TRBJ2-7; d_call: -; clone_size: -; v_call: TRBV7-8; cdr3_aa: CASSLRREKAYEQYF; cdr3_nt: TGTGCCAGCAGCTTACGCAGGGAGAAAGCCTACGAGCAGTACTTC
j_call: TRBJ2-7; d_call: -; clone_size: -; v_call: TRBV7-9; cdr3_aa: CASSRLMDDEQYF; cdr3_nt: TGTGCCAGCAGCCGACTCATGGACGACGAGCAGTACTTC
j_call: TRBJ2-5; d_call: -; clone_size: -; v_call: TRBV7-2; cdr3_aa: CASSSQHKETQYF; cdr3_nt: TGTGCCAGCAGCTCCCAACACAAAGAGACCCAGTACTTC
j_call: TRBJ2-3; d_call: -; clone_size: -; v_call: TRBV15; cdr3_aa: CATSRDYADTQYF; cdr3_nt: TGTGCCACCAGCAGAGATTACGCAGATACGCAGTATTTT
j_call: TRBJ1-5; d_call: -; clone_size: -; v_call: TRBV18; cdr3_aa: CASSPIGGRNQPNQPQHF; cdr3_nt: TGTGCCAGCTCACCAATAGGTGGGCGTAATCAACCAAATCAGCCCCAGCATTTT
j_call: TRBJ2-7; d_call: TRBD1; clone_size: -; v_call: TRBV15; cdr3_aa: CATSTGTGSAYEQYF; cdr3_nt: TGTGCCACCAGCACAGGGACAGGGAGCGCCTACGAGCAGTACTTC
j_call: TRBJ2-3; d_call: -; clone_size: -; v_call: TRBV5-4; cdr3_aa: CALQGGQSTDTQYF; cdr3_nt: TGTGCCCTACAGGGAGGGCAAAGCACAGATACGCAGTATTTT
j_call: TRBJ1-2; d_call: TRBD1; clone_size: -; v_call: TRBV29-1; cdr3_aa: CSVDRTGGAYTF; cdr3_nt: TGCAGCGTTGATAGGACAGGGGGCGCCTACACCTTC
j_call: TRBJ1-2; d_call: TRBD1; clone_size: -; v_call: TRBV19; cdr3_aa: CARTKQGANYGYTF; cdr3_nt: TGTGCCAGGACCAAACAGGGGGCGAACTATGGCTACACCTTC
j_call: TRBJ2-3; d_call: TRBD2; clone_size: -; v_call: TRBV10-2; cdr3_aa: CASSVDERTSTQYF; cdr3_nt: TGCGCCAGCAGTGTCGATGAAAGGACTAGTACGCAGTATTTT
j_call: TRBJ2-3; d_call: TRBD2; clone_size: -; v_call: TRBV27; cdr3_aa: CASSFSGLARDTQYF; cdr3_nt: TGTGCCAGCAGTTTCTCGGGACTAGCAAGAGATACGCAGTATTTT
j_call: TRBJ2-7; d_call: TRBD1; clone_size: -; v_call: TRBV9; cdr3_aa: CASSVDRVSYEQYF; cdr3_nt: TGTGCCAGCAGCGTCGACAGGGTCTCCTACGAGCAGTACTTC
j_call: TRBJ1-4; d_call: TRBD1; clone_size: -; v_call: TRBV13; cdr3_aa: CASSYRTGGGEKLFF; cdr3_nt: TGTGCCAGCAGCTACAGGACAGGGGGAGGTGAAAAACTGTTTTTT